This T cell receptor (beta chain) is from a study of blood T cell repertoires in COVID-19. Trimming took 2 bases from V and 7 from J; bases not matched to a gene: 4. The CDR3 has 14 amino acids. Germline V lookup: CDR1 MNHEY, CDR2 SVGAGI. Profiled with immunoSEQ multiplex PCR; TCRdb holds only in-frame clones, not every one. This table holds 45,000 or so clones, approximately 86% found once. The TCR sequence derives from a man aged 40-49 years with active COVID-19. The sample comprised peripheral blood. This chain links TRBV6-5 with TRBJ1-5, with TRBD1 identical over 8 bases. CDR3 in amino acids: CASSYGGQGQPQHF. The DNA for the CDR3 is TGTGCCAGCAGTTACGGTGGACAGGGACAGCCCCAGCATTTT.